The 14 T cell receptor beta chains below come from one sample, sequenced in a study of response to subunit inactivated influenza vaccine. TCRdb reprocessed the RT-PCR reads with MiXCR, giving one entry per CDR3 protein. The sample carries just under 550,000 distinct CDR3 sequences, roughly 25% recorded once. A further study also used this sample, focusing on T cells expressing NK-cell markers. That work contributes: Template switching by 5'RACE with UMIs generated the TCR beta cDNA.

Sequencing used CD4+ T cells sorted from PBMCs, obtained roughly 12 days after vaccination. The receptors shown here come from a man aged 50-59 years who received an inactivated influenza vaccine.

This chain uses TRBV7-2 with TRBJ2-5, with D tentatively TRBD2 (5 bases). The germline V and J ends were trimmed by 1 base and 4 bases, with 13 bases remaining between them. This CDR3 has 15 residues. Germline V gives CDR1 SGHTA, CDR2 FQGNSA. CDR3 residues: CASSLVAGGRETQYF. The DNA for the CDR3 is TGTGCCAGCAGCTTAGTGGCGGGTGGAAGAGAGACCCAGTACTTC. The complete variable domain, with remaining parts taken from reference TRBV7-2 and TRBJ2-5, reads GAGVSQSPSNKVTEKGKDVELRCDPISGHTALYWYRQSLGQGLEFLIYFQGNSAPDKSGLPSDRFSAERTGGSVSTLTIQRTQQEDSAVYLCASSLVAGGRETQYFGPGTRLLVL.

This clonotype has a single count. The gene calls are TRBV6-2 or TRBV6-3 and TRBJ2-1; TRBD2 matches 16 bases. The germline V gene encodes CDR1 MNHEY and CDR2 SVGEGT. The CDR3 spans 18 residues. With V trimmed by 6 bases and J by 1 base, 6 bases remained unmatched. The CDR3 is CASSTGTSGRGSYNEQFF. The CDR3 bases are TGTGCCAGCAGCACCGGGACTAGCGGGAGGGGATCCTACAATGAGCAGTTCTTC.

Notes on this clonotype: A junction boundary mismatches the germline segment, possibly from a read error. This chain connects TRBV5-1 to TRBJ2-1; 9 bases align to TRBD1. CDR3 length equals 11 residues. Germline V CDR1 and CDR2: SGHRS, YFSETQ. CDR3 in amino acids: CASSARDRVTF. CDR3 bases: TGCGCCAGCAGCGCACGGGACAGGGTAACCTTC.

This chain links TRBV25-1 with TRBJ1-2; D may be TRBD1 (5 bases). Germline V gives CDR1 MGHDK, CDR2 SYGVNS. Trimming took off 4 bases at V and 3 bases at J, with 9 bases between the two ends. CDR3 length equals 13 residues. The CDR3 nucleotides are TGTGCCAGCAGTGCAACAGGACACTATGGCTACACCTTC. Translating gives CASSATGHYGYTF.

The gene calls are TRBV6-5 and TRBJ2-7; D possibly matches TRBD1 or TRBD2 (6 bases each). The CDR3 totals 12 residues. With 0 bases removed from V and 9 bases from J, the gap between germline ends came to 9 bases. In germline, CDR1 is MNHEY, CDR2 SVGAGI. The CDR3 DNA is TGTGCCAGCAGTTACTCAGGGGGGACGCAGTACTTC. It yields the protein CASSYSGGTQYF.

This sequence joins TRBV5-1 and TRBJ1-1; 7 bases line up with TRBD1. The ends lost 2 bases at V and 0 bases at J; junction bases unmatched: 4. Germline V CDR1 and CDR2: SGHRS, YFSETQ. The CDR3 has 15 amino acids. Written as DNA, the CDR3 is TGCGCCAGCAGCTTCGCAGGGGGTTTGAACACTGAAGCTTTCTTT. This translates into CASSFAGGLNTEAFF.

This clonotype was found a few times. J is TRBJ2-5 and V is TRBV12-3 or TRBV12-4, with TRBD2 matching over 9 bases. The CDR3 totals 15 residues. Trimming removed 2 bases from V and 4 bases from J; junction bases left unmatched: 5. The CDR3, as DNA: TGTGCCAGCAGTTTATTAGCGGGAGCCAGAGAGACCCAGTACTTC. This encodes CASSLLAGARETQYF.

This clonotype showed up just a few times. This chain uses TRBV21-1 with TRBJ2-2. TRBV21-1 is classified as a pseudogene. This CDR3 is built from 15 residues. The CDR3 spells CASSVHGGNTGELFF. CDR3 coding DNA: TGTGCCAGCAGCGTGCACGGTGGGAACACCGGGGAGCTGTTTTTT.

This clonotype was recorded a few times. The chain carries TRBV20-1 and TRBJ2-3, with D possibly TRBD2 on 6 matching bases. V was pared by 3 bases and J by 0 bases, with 16 bases between. The CDR3 is 16 amino acids. The germline V gene encodes CDR1 DFQATT and CDR2 SNEGSKA (reference sequence). Here the CDR3 reads CSASFLREPSTDTQYF. The CDR3, as DNA: TGCAGTGCTAGTTTCTTGCGGGAACCTAGCACAGATACGCAGTATTTT.

The V call is TRBV12-3 or TRBV12-4, the J call TRBJ2-5, with a possible D match to TRBD2 (5 bases). The CDR3 loop spans 13 amino acids. The germline V and J ends were trimmed by 7 bases and 2 bases, with 11 bases remaining between them. CDR3 residues: CASTRRYQETQYF. The DNA of the CDR3 is TGTGCCAGCACCCGGAGGTATCAAGAGACCCAGTACTTC.

In its sample, this clonotype was seen a few times. The J gene is TRBJ1-2, the V gene TRBV28; D gene uncertain. V lost 5 bases, J lost 4 bases, and 20 bases lay in between. The CDR3 is made up of 16 amino acids. CDR1 is MDHEN, CDR2 SYDVKM, per germline. The CDR3 nucleotides are TGTGCCAGCAGTCCCGCGGGCCGATATTTAATCTATGGCTACACCTTC. It encodes CASSPAGRYLIYGYTF.

The rearrangement links TRBV12-3 or TRBV12-4 to TRBJ2-2; the D gene is possibly TRBD2 (5 bases). V shed 3 bases and J shed 7 bases, with 12 bases lying between them. The CDR3 covers 14 residues. CDR3 sequence reads: CASSLSLRVGELFF. CDR3 nucleotides: TGTGCCAGCAGTTTGAGTCTGAGGGTCGGGGAGCTGTTTTTT.

This clonotype was found many times. The chain uses TRBV29-1 and TRBJ1-5; 7 bases align to TRBD1. The V and J ends lost 6 bases and 2 bases, in that order; junction bases with no gene match: 7. The V gene's germline CDR1 is SQVTM and CDR2 ANQGSEA. The CDR3 loop spans 14 amino acids. This CDR3 is CSVITGTGNQPQHF. CDR3 nucleotide sequence: TGCAGCGTAATAACAGGGACAGGCAATCAGCCCCAGCATTTT.

The chain employs TRBV4-1 and TRBJ1-6; no reliable D call. Germline CDR1 is MGHRA and CDR2 is YSYEKL. The CDR3 totals 13 residues. V was clipped by 6 bases and J by 6 bases, with 9 bases between them. CDR3 nucleotides: TGCGCCAGCAGGACATCGGGTAATTCACCCCTCCACTTT. As protein: CASRTSGNSPLHF.